This TCR beta chain was sequenced in a study of blood T cell repertoires in COVID-19. Comments on this clone: Other DNA sequences in this specimen translate into the identical CDR3.

Here immunoSEQ multiplex PCR was the method, and the copy in TCRdb shows in-frame clones only, minus some. The sample lists 450,000 to 500,000 clones, around 90% occurring once. Sequencing used PBMCs or T cells enriched from blood (not recorded which). The receptor was isolated from a woman aged 18-29 years who had recovered from COVID-19.

CDR3 nucleotide sequence: TGCGCCAGCAGCTTACAGGGGGCAGACACTGAAGCTTTCTTT. This codes for CASSLQGADTEAFF. The chain uses TRBV5-1 and TRBJ1-1, with 9 bases that match TRBD1. CDR3 length: 14 amino acids. V trimming: 2 bases; J trimming: 3 bases; junction bases outside the gene matches: 2. Per the germline V gene, CDR1 is SGHRS and CDR2 is YFSETQ.